This T cell receptor beta chain was obtained from a study of T cells in Graves' hyperthyroidism and ophthalmopathy (dated 2019 in TCRdb). Context from the whole study: Peripheral blood was collected at initial diagnosis, before any treatment. Prospective prediction of ophthalmopathy was tested in an independent validation cohort consisting of 18 hyperthyroidism patients and some 16 patients who later progressed to ophthalmopathy. To identify distinguishing TCR V-J signatures, a discovery cohort of 100 patients was used, comprising 40 to 45 with Graves' ophthalmopathy and approximately 58 with stable Graves' hyperthyroidism. The 100 or so discovery patients were randomly divided into training and test sets at a 7:3 ratio. In addition, the study compared T-cell repertoires in thyroid tissue and in blood from roughly six Graves' hyperthyroidism patients. After blood sampling, hyperthyroidism patients were treated with methimazole at a starting dose of 30 mg daily, and ophthalmopathy patients were treated with high-dose intravenous methylprednisolone. TCR Vbeta CDR3 sequencing of some 140 peripheral blood samples (approximately 44 ophthalmopathy, 70 to 85 hyperthyroidism and 17 progressor patients) is reported in the paper. General conclusions and limits of the study: Most expanded thyroid clonotypes (frequency above 0.001) were also detected in blood, suggesting blood repertoires may reflect thyroid immune responses. Ophthalmopathy was separated from stable hyperthyroidism by a 13 V-J signature model, with approximately 86% sensitivity and approximately 81% specificity obtained in cross-validation and 80%/75% obtained in testing. In validation, progression to ophthalmopathy was predicted by the model with around 70% sensitivity and roughly 76% specificity, a median of about 6.4 months before onset. No statistical method was used to set the sample size in advance, and investigators knew the group allocation.

In its sample, this clonotype was seen many times. Its specific antigen is unknown. No quality values exist for individual bases; no much larger clone is one base distant. Amplification of TCR beta CDR3 regions was carried out from RNA transcripts. A first-round RT-PCR of the TCR CDR3 used the HTBI primer set with the Qiagen OneStep RT-PCR kit. Libraries were constructed in a second round of multiplex PCR, after which size selection and purification were performed. Libraries were sequenced paired-end with 100 bp reads on an Illumina HiSeq2000. The authors processed their data as follows. SOAPnuke was used to process the raw data, removing reads that contained adapters or uncalled bases, had a mean Phred below 15, or lacked an exact match to the constant primer or identifier. COPE v1.2.5 was used to merge the high-quality paired reads, and each unique nucleotide sequence was defined as a clonotype. MiTCR v1.1 was used to align clonotypes to the IMGT TRBV, TRBD and TRBJ reference segments. Only V-J combinations with frequency above 0.0001, covering about 99% of repertoires, were analysed. The TCS score was defined as the ratio of F50 (clonal expansion) to E x V (chaos), calculated using BLOSUM62-based TCRdist between CDR3 peptides within each V-J. Welch's t-statistics and random forest reduced several hundred V-J features to 13, which were used in a naive Bayes classifier (R e1071). TCRdb ran its own pipeline on the public reads, namely fastp trimming at Q25 and MiXCR clone calling, and kept in-frame beta chains. Each entry is one CDR3 protein sequence, shown with its most common DNA and genes. The V and J calls reflect TCRdb's pipeline rather than the authors' work. In all, the sample holds fewer than 650,000 distinct CDR3 sequences, and approximately 15% of those were seen once. Clones ranked in the top ten supply more than 6% of the sample.

V and J are trimmed by 2 bases and 2 bases, and the gene matches miss 3 bases of the junction. CDR3 length: 15 amino acids, cysteine to phenylalanine. CDR3 DNA only is kept here, 45 bases in frame from base 1. CDR1 is given as MDHEN and CDR2 as SYDVKM, both from the germline V gene. Moderately to severely active disease, a Clinical Activity Score of at least 3, a NOSPECS grade of at least 4, and a duration under 3 months were present in ophthalmopathy patients. Exclusion was applied to patients with uncontrolled infections, other autoimmune diseases, pregnancy or lactation. Diagnoses relied on clinical symptoms, serum thyroxine and TRAb, thyroid ultrasound and orbital computed tomography. PBMCs were separated from 10 ml of fresh peripheral blood using Ficoll-Paque density gradient centrifugation. Trizol reagent was used to extract total RNA, and RNA quality was then checked on an Agilent 2100 Bioanalyzer.

This sequence uses TRBV28 and TRBJ2-1, with 7 middle bases fitting TRBD2. This clonotype was obtained from a woman in her late teens or twenties with Graves' ophthalmopathy. The specimen sequenced was blood. The DNA reads as follows: TGTGCCAGCAGTTTAGACGGGGGGACCTACAATGAGCAGTTCTTC. Its protein is CASSLDGGTYNEQFF.